Listed below are T cell receptor beta chains from one sample, sequenced in a study of blood T cell repertoires in COVID-19. Profiling relied on immunoSEQ multiplex PCR, and the TCRdb table lists in-frame clones only, not all of them. The data show around 250,000 clones, approximately 86% seen once. The sample comprised peripheral blood. The receptors were sampled from a man aged 18 to 30 with active or convalescent COVID-19. CDR3s include the opening cysteine and the closing phenylalanine or tryptophan. The order of the fields is CDR3 protein, D gene, CDR3 length, J gene, V gene. D genes are given only for firm matches.

CASGRAAPSEQFF,NA,13,TRBJ2-1,TRBV2
CASSTYRAGNTIYF,NA,14,TRBJ1-3,TRBV5-4
CAISEDRGTNEQFF,TRBD1,14,TRBJ2-1,TRBV10-3
CASSPTGAGVRQPQHF,NA,16,TRBJ1-5,TRBV2
CASGLVLQGVITEAFF,TRBD1,16,TRBJ1-1,TRBV12-5
CASSQQDSPALTQYF,NA,15,TRBJ2-3,TRBV4-3
CASSTLAEQSTDTQYF,TRBD2,16,TRBJ2-3,TRBV5-1
CASSQLSGGADEQYF,TRBD2,15,TRBJ2-7,TRBV3-1/TRBV3-2
CAWSVLAGHYEQYF,TRBD2,14,TRBJ2-7,TRBV30
CAGARQSFYNSPLHF,NA,15,TRBJ1-6,TRBV6-5
CASSQVEGFGANVLTF,NA,16,TRBJ2-6,TRBV4-2
CASSLDRGRRELFF,TRBD1,14,TRBJ2-2,TRBV6-2/TRBV6-3
CASSFRVGTEAFF,NA,13,TRBJ1-1,TRBV5-5
CASFLGGNTEAFF,NA,13,TRBJ1-1,TRBV18
CASSLEYINTGELFF,NA,15,TRBJ2-2,TRBV5-6
CASSRLAGGQTQYF,TRBD2,14,TRBJ2-5,TRBV6-6
CASSTRQASLYEQYF,NA,15,TRBJ2-7,TRBV19
CAARGQTNTGELFF,TRBD1,14,TRBJ2-2,TRBV11-2
CASSKYQPAAHEQYF,NA,15,TRBJ2-7,TRBV21-1
CASGFIEPQHF,NA,11,TRBJ1-5,TRBV12-5
CASSDPRATLGYGYTF,NA,16,TRBJ1-2,TRBV11-1
CASSLSGGNQPQHF,NA,14,TRBJ1-5,TRBV7-9
CASSRDTVNYGYTF,NA,14,TRBJ1-2,TRBV6-5
CASTQWAGGEEKLFF,NA,15,TRBJ1-4,TRBV28
CASSSREHSYQPQHF,NA,15,TRBJ1-5,TRBV6-5
CASSTTSGVWDEQFF,NA,15,TRBJ2-1,TRBV7-2
CASRGDWSWGYTF,NA,13,TRBJ1-2,TRBV19
CASSSRQGAEAFF,TRBD1,13,TRBJ1-1,TRBV7-3
CASSDLAGGVETQYF,TRBD2,15,TRBJ2-5,TRBV11-3
CASTHGGRTNTGELFF,NA,16,TRBJ2-2,TRBV27
CASSTPRDRRFGNQPQHF,TRBD1,18,TRBJ1-5,TRBV28
CASSEGTGVLSPLHF,TRBD1,15,TRBJ1-6,TRBV10-1
CASSPVWRGSYEQYF,NA,15,TRBJ2-7,TRBV11-1
CASSLIFTGELFF,NA,13,TRBJ2-2,TRBV27
CASSSYSGGNEQYF,TRBD2,14,TRBJ2-7,TRBV7-9
CASRGDFDNSPLHF,TRBD1,14,TRBJ1-6,TRBV5-4
CASSPTGGEKLFF,NA,13,TRBJ1-4,TRBV5-6
CSVADGYTF,NA,9,TRBJ1-2,TRBV29-1
CSVEFGIRYGYTF,NA,13,TRBJ1-2,TRBV29-1
CASSLERVRGTDTQYF,NA,16,TRBJ2-3,TRBV7-9
CASSFGLAGYEQYF,NA,14,TRBJ2-7,TRBV7-2
CASSWGDSYEQYF,NA,13,TRBJ2-7,TRBV5-4
CASGSWGVGTEAFF,NA,14,TRBJ1-1,TRBV6-5
CASQDRVSNIQYF,TRBD1,13,TRBJ2-4,TRBV2
CASTYEQYF,NA,9,TRBJ2-7,TRBV6-4
CASSSQGLNTGELFF,NA,15,TRBJ2-2,TRBV19
CASSFLAGGPYNEQFF,TRBD2,16,TRBJ2-1,TRBV5-1
CASSPSERETYEQFF,TRBD2,15,TRBJ2-1,TRBV6-2/TRBV6-3
CASSATGGAGLGYTF,TRBD1,15,TRBJ1-2,TRBV19
CASSVGASGSNEQFF,TRBD2,15,TRBJ2-1,TRBV9
CASSSGQGAENTIYF,TRBD1,15,TRBJ1-3,TRBV7-6
CASSQDEERVELFF,NA,14,TRBJ2-2,TRBV4-2